This T cell receptor (beta chain) was sequenced for a study of Ad26.COV2.S vaccination and SARS-CoV-2 variants. Only in-frame clones appear in the TCRdb table, and some are missing; sequencing was by immunoSEQ multiplex PCR. The profile shows about 680,000 clones, roughly nine tenths of them singletons. Per the germline V gene, CDR1 is MNHEY and CDR2 is SVGAGI. The CDR3 is 12 residues long. Treatment denoted: approximately 18 received Ad26.COV2.S at low or high dose, single or two shots; 5 received placebo; per-sample allocation not given. Sampling occurred on day 63 after the first vaccine or placebo injection. Regarding this clone: What it binds is not known. One end of the junction fails to match germline, which may point to a read error.

Notes on the study in general: Researchers cautioned that TCR breadth and depth analyses may have underestimated total T cell responses.

The origin of this receptor is a person between 18 and 59 years old who received the Ad26.COV2.S COVID-19 vaccine or a placebo. The chain links TRBV6-5 to TRBJ2-5; D possibly corresponds to TRBD1 (6 bases). The specimen comprised peripheral blood, sampled in a trial of Ad26.COV2.S vaccine versus placebo. The CDR3 nucleotides read TGTGCCCGACAGGCCCCCTTGGAGAGCCAGTACTTC. Encoded protein: CARQAPLESQYF.